This TCR beta chain was sequenced in a study of beta chain features in type 1 diabetes. Study-wide results and caveats: TCRB CDR3s were moderately but significantly shorter in Type 1 diabetes patients in all four CD4+ subsets.

This CDR3 spans 14 amino acids. With 1 base removed from V and 4 bases from J, the gap between germline ends came to 10 bases. Looked up from germline, CDR1 is LNHNV and CDR2 is YYDKDF (reference sequence). On this clone: Its antigen is unidentified.

cDNA synthesis used the whole RNA isolate, giving expressed TCRB sequences. The protocol was immunoSEQ multiplex PCR, while the TCRdb copy is restricted to in-frame clones and leaves out a portion. The table has approximately 730,000 clones, around an eighth seen once. The rearrangement links TRBV15 to TRBJ1-1; D gene ambiguous. This TCR came from a man between 18 and 29 years old with type 1 diabetes. The source material was naive CD4+ T cells from blood. The CDR3 loop reads CATSRGLDGTEAFF. CDR3 DNA: TGTGCCACCAGCAGAGGTTTGGACGGCACTGAAGCTTTCTTT.